Described below is a single TCR beta chain sequence and its context. These data originate in a study of blood T cell repertoires in COVID-19. Trimming took 2 bases from V and 3 from J, leaving 11 bases between them. Germline CDR1 SGHDT, CDR2 YYEEEE. This CDR3 has 14 amino acids. The assay was immunoSEQ multiplex PCR, and TCRdb's table has in-frame clones only and misses some. The repertoire holds under 250,000 clones, with 80% to 90% as singletons. The chain carries TRBV5-6 and TRBJ1-1; weak D call: TRBD1 (5 bases). Sequences were obtained from peripheral blood. The source is a man aged 45 to 65 with active or convalescent COVID-19. The CDR3 reads CASSFAGSDTEAFF. The CDR3 nucleotides are TGTGCCAGCAGCTTCGCAGGGTCTGACACTGAAGCTTTCTTT.